This T cell receptor beta chain was captured by sequencing in a study of shared clonotypes between healthy human individuals. Study-wide results and caveats: The expectation was that sequencing depth would affect clonotype sharing among donors.

Germline V gene lookup returns CDR1 MDHEN and CDR2 SYDVKM. The CDR3 has 16 amino acids. Trimming took 9 bases from V and 6 from J; bases not matched to a gene: 14. Repertoires were generated with immunoSEQ multiplex PCR, while TCRdb's copy carries only in-frame clones and drops some. The data contain around 530,000 clones, around 76% of them singletons. In this sample, this clone turned up once. No antigen is known for it. About 90 million PBMCs per unsorted sample were used for genomic DNA. V and J are TRBV28 and TRBJ2-3, with 11 bases lining up with TRBD2. This TCR was recovered from a woman aged 40 to 50 in good health. Some clones in this sample may be carry-over from other donors' samples. Sequenced: PBMCs. The CDR3 sequence: CASSGTSGLGRDTQYF. For the CDR3, the DNA is TGTGCCAGTTCCGGGACTAGCGGTTTGGGGAGGGATACGCAGTATTTT.